This T cell receptor (beta chain) stems from a study of blood T cell repertoires in COVID-19. Study details: T cells, B-cell-depleted T cells, or PBMCs provided the cDNA or gDNA that served as material.

With V trimmed by 3 bases and J by 1 base, 8 bases remained unmatched. This CDR3 has 16 residues. Original analysis: Scientists estimated how many nucleated cells there were by amplifying reference gene primers. Profiling relied on immunoSEQ multiplex PCR, and the TCRdb table lists in-frame clones only, not all of them. That table supplies the V and J calls and clone size; D and trimming were determined from the DNA. The data show roughly 140,000 clones, around 82% seen once. The J gene is TRBJ2-7, the V gene TRBV23-1; 8 nucleotides agree with TRBD1. TRBV23-1 is flagged as an ORF with uncertain function. The sequenced material came from peripheral blood. The receptor's source is a man between 60 and 75 years old with acute or convalescent COVID-19. DNA for the CDR3: TGCGCCAGCAGTCACCCAGGACAGGGACCTTCCTACGAGCAGTACTTC. This sequence encodes CASSHPGQGPSYEQYF.